These T cell receptor beta chains were read from a single sample in a study of EBV T-cell therapy then PD-1 blockade in nasopharyngeal carcinoma. The table came from immunoSEQ multiplex PCR; TCRdb's copy has only in-frame clones and leaves some out. The data contain approximately 13,000 clones, roughly 84% of them singletons. These receptors are not linked to any known antigen. The sequencing used CD8+ T cells from blood, collected at roughly day 110 from a patient whose treatment included autologous EBV-specific T cells and nivolumab. Receptor source: a man aged 35 to 55 with nasopharyngeal carcinoma. Both conserved end residues are part of each CDR3. The D gene is left open where the match is weak. For some rows the clone size is stated as once, few or many, or as a class when expanded; others skip it.

clone size,D gene,J gene,V gene,CDR3 DNA,CDR3 protein
NA,TRBD1,TRBJ1-4,TRBV9,TGTGCCAGCAGCGTTTGGACAGGGGGGGATGAAAAACTGTTTTTT,CASSVWTGGDEKLFF
NA,TRBD2,TRBJ2-2,TRBV25-1,TGTGCCAGTGGGAGGCGGGGGGCCACCGGGGAGCTGTTTTTT,CASGRRGATGELFF
NA,NA,TRBJ1-2,TRBV7-2,TGTGCCAGCAGCTTACTTGGTAGTAATGGGGCGGCTGGCTACACCTTC,CASSLLGSNGAAGYTF
medium-sized,NA,TRBJ1-1,TRBV9,TGTGCCAGCAGTTGGGGGGAGGGCACTGAAGCTTTCTTT,CASSWGEGTEAFF
few,TRBD1,TRBJ1-1,TRBV27,TGTGCCAGCAGTTTCTCCCCGGGACAGGGCGGGGGATACACTGAAGCTTTCTTT,CASSFSPGQGGGYTEAFF
NA,NA,TRBJ1-1,TRBV18,TGTGCCAGCTCACCCTCGCAGGATGGGAACACTGAAGCTTTCTTT,CASSPSQDGNTEAFF
NA,NA,TRBJ2-3,TRBV11-3,TGTGCCAGCAGCTCCGGGGGTACGCAGTATTTT,CASSSGGTQYF
once,TRBD1,TRBJ2-1,TRBV19,TGTGCCAGTAGACCGGGACAGGGGGCAATTTACTACTACAATGAGCAGTTCTTC,CASRPGQGAIYYYNEQFF
NA,TRBD2,TRBJ2-7,TRBV27,TGTGCCAGCAATCCGCGGGGACTAGCTGCGAACGAGCAGTACTTC,CASNPRGLAANEQYF
once,TRBD1,TRBJ1-5,TRBV5-6,TGTGCCAGCAGCTACGGGACAGGGGCAGATCAGCCCCAGCATTTT,CASSYGTGADQPQHF
NA,TRBD2,TRBJ2-3,TRBV19,TGTGCCAGTAGTATAGACCTCCTGGGGGGGGGCACAGATACGCAGTATTTT,CASSIDLLGGGTDTQYF
NA,TRBD2,TRBJ2-1,TRBV4-3,TGCGCCAGCAGCCAAGAGTGGCTAGCGGGGGGTATAAGCTCCTACAATGAGCAGTTCTTC,CASSQEWLAGGISSYNEQFF
once,NA,TRBJ1-5,TRBV23-1,TGCGACCATCGTCAGGGAGGAAATCAGCCCCAGCATTTT,CDHRQGGNQPQHF
NA,TRBD2,TRBJ2-1,TRBV5-1,TGCGCCAGCAGCCTCTGGGCGGGGGGAGCGTACAATGAGCAGTTCTTC,CASSLWAGGAYNEQFF
NA,NA,TRBJ1-5,TRBV6-4,TGTGCCAGCAGTCTGGACGCGAGCAATCAGCCCCAGCATTTT,CASSLDASNQPQHF
NA,NA,TRBJ2-7,TRBV2,TGTGCCAGCTTCGATGGGAGCTCCTACGAGCAGTACTTC,CASFDGSSYEQYF
NA,NA,TRBJ1-5,TRBV7-9,TGTGCCAGCAGCTTATCCTCCGCAGGGGGCAATCAGCCCCAGCATTTT,CASSLSSAGGNQPQHF
NA,NA,TRBJ1-2,TRBV6-2/TRBV6-3,TGTGCCAGCAGTTTCGGACCACCTTCCCATGGCTACACCTTC,CASSFGPPSHGYTF
NA,NA,TRBJ1-1,TRBV9,TGTGCCAGCAGCTCCGAGGACACTGAAGCTTTCTTT,CASSSEDTEAFF
once,NA,TRBJ2-7,TRBV2,TGTGCCAGCATGAGAGTCTACGAGCAGTACTTC,CASMRVYEQYF
NA,NA,TRBJ2-7,TRBV5-1,TGCGCCAGCAGCTTCACGGTTAGCTCCTACGAGCAGTACTTC,CASSFTVSSYEQYF
NA,TRBD1,TRBJ2-7,TRBV4-3,TGCGCCAGCAGCGCCCGACAGGGTTCCTCCTACGAGCAGTACTTC,CASSARQGSSYEQYF
NA,NA,TRBJ2-2,TRBV6-4,TGTGCCAGCAGCTCCGGGGCCAGCGGGGAGCTGTTTTTT,CASSSGASGELFF
NA,NA,TRBJ2-5,TRBV4-2,TGTGCCAGCAGCCAACTCCCGATGGGGCAAGAGACCCAGTACTTC,CASSQLPMGQETQYF
NA,NA,TRBJ2-3,TRBV9,TGTGCCAGCAGCGGGGGGCTCACAGATACGCAGTATTTT,CASSGGLTDTQYF
NA,NA,TRBJ2-7,TRBV11-3,TGTGCCAGCAGCGCCCGACAGAGCTCCTACGAGCAGTACTTC,CASSARQSSYEQYF
NA,NA,TRBJ1-1,TRBV19,TGTGCCAGTAGTAGGGACATTAGTGGCTACCGTGAAGCTTTCTTT,CASSRDISGYREAFF
NA,NA,TRBJ1-1,TRBV29-1,TGCAGCGTTGAACCCGGTAATACTGAAGCTTTCTTT,CSVEPGNTEAFF
NA,NA,TRBJ2-7,TRBV2,TGTGCCAGCAGTGAAGGGCGACTGACCTACGAGCAGTACTTC,CASSEGRLTYEQYF
NA,NA,TRBJ2-5,TRBV6-5,TGTGCCAGCAGTTACTGGGCTTGGGCTTCCCAAGAGACCCAGTACTTC,CASSYWAWASQETQYF
NA,NA,TRBJ1-4,TRBV5-4,TGTGCCAGCAGCTTGCTAGGGGTGGACGTGGGGGGACTGTTTTTT,CASSLLGVDVGGLFF
NA,NA,TRBJ1-2,TRBV4-3,TGCGCCAGCAGCCAAGAGAGGTTACAGGGTCCCTATGGCTACACCTTC,CASSQERLQGPYGYTF
NA,NA,TRBJ2-5,TRBV7-7,TGTGCCAGCAGCCCGATCGGGGGCTATGGGGAGACCCAGTACTTC,CASSPIGGYGETQYF
NA,NA,TRBJ1-4,TRBV23-1,TGCGCCAGCAGTCAATCCGGAGTGGCAACTAATGAAAAACTGTTTTTT,CASSQSGVATNEKLFF
NA,TRBD2,TRBJ2-3,TRBV6-4,TGTGCCAGCAGTGACCGGGCAGCGGGGGCCACAGATACGCAGTATTTT,CASSDRAAGATDTQYF
NA,TRBD1,TRBJ1-3,TRBV6-2/TRBV6-3,TGTGCCAGCAGTTACTTCCGGACAGGGGGGGTCTCTGGAAACACCATATATTTT,CASSYFRTGGVSGNTIYF
medium-sized,NA,TRBJ2-2,TRBV4-2,TGTGCCAGCAGCCAAGATCTCGACGGCGGGGGCGGCACCGGGGAGCTGTTTTTT,CASSQDLDGGGGTGELFF
NA,NA,TRBJ1-4,TRBV21-1,TGTGCCAGCACCACTTCTGCGACAGGGAGGAGATTTAATGAAAAACTGTCTTTT,CASTTSATGRRFNEKLSF
few,NA,TRBJ2-7,TRBV4-3,TGCGCCAGCAGCCAGGGGGACAAGACCTACGAGCAGTACTTC,CASSQGDKTYEQYF
NA,TRBD2,TRBJ2-2,TRBV4-3,TGCGCCAGCAGCCAAGACCCAAGCGGGGGGGCCGGGGAGCTGTTTTTT,CASSQDPSGGAGELFF
NA,TRBD1,TRBJ2-3,TRBV7-9,TGTGCCAGCAGCTCCCGGGACAGCCCTAGCACAGATACGCAGTATTTT,CASSSRDSPSTDTQYF
NA,NA,TRBJ1-2,TRBV5-6,TGTGCCAGCAGCTCCCTAGGCTATGGCTACACCTTC,CASSSLGYGYTF
NA,NA,TRBJ2-2,TRBV7-9,TGTGCCAGCAGCTCCCGGGACACCACCTTTAAGAACACCGGGGAGCTGTTTTTT,CASSSRDTTFKNTGELFF
NA,TRBD2,TRBJ2-5,TRBV5-4,TGTGCCAGCAGCCCGGGAAGCGGGGGGGCCAGAGAGACCCAGTACTTC,CASSPGSGGARETQYF
NA,NA,TRBJ1-1,TRBV27,TGTGCCAGCAGTTTATCGGACGGGACTGAAGCTTTCTTT,CASSLSDGTEAFF